These 19 T cell receptor beta chains originate from one sample sequenced in a study of blood T cell repertoires in COVID-19. Method: immunoSEQ multiplex PCR; TCRdb's copy keeps in-frame clones and lacks some. The sample holds approximately 330,000 clones, roughly 86% seen once. Sequencing input: PBMCs or T cells enriched from blood (not recorded which). The receptor set was obtained from a woman in her twenties or thirties who had recovered from COVID-19.

The chain has TRBV12-3 or TRBV12-4 and TRBJ1-2; 9 bases are shared with TRBD1. The CDR3 length is 13 residues. The ends lost 7 bases at V and 7 bases at J; junction bases unmatched: 7. In DNA, the CDR3 is TGTGCCAGCACCTTCGGGGACAGGGTTGGCTACACCTTC. Translation: CASTFGDRVGYTF.

CDR3 amino acids: CASSPVGTGGTDTQYF. As DNA, the CDR3 is TGTGCCAGCAGCCCGGTCGGGACAGGAGGCACAGATACGCAGTATTTT. V gene TRBV7-6 combines with J gene TRBJ2-3; TRBD1 aligns across 8 bases. This CDR3 has 16 amino acids. The trim removed 5 bases at V and 1 base at J, leaving 8 bases unmatched. CDR1 is SGHVS and CDR2 is FNYEAQ in the germline V gene.

Only one count was recorded for this clone. This chain connects TRBV2 to TRBJ2-7, with 8 bases lining up with TRBD1. This CDR3 has 15 residues. Trimming removed 10 bases from V and 2 bases from J; junction bases left unmatched: 13. CDR1 and CDR2 from the germline V gene are SNHLY and FYNNEI. In DNA form, the CDR3 reads TGTGCCACAAGAGAGAGGACAGGGACGACCTACGAGCAGTACTTC. Protein sequence: CATRERTGTTYEQYF.

V is TRBV6-2 or TRBV6-3 and J is TRBJ2-7; D is uncertain. Trimming shortened V by 4 bases and J by 5 bases, and 6 bases separated the two germline ends. The CDR3 totals 11 residues. CDR1 is MNHEY and CDR2 is SVGEGT in the germline V gene. The CDR3 sequence: CASSFYNEQYF. The CDR3 DNA sequence: TGTGCCAGCAGTTTTTATAACGAGCAGTACTTC.

This clone was recorded only once. The chain couples TRBV10-3 to TRBJ1-2, with 8 positions matching TRBD1. The junction had 2 bases not matched to a gene; V was cut back by 5 bases and J by 3 bases. CDR1 is ENHRY and CDR2 is SYGVKD in the germline V gene. This CDR3 is 13 amino acids long. The CDR3 DNA follows: TGTGCCATCAGTTCGACAGGGGACTATGGCTACACCTTC. Translation: CAISSTGDYGYTF.

The chain uses TRBV27 and TRBJ2-3; the match to TRBD2 covers 7 bases. The CDR3 length is 15 residues. The germline V gene encodes CDR1 MNHEY and CDR2 SMNVEV (reference sequence). The J segment lost 2 bases and the V segment lost 1 base, leaving 3 bases of the junction unmatched. In DNA, the CDR3 is TGTGCCAGCAGTTTATACGGGACTAACACAGATACGCAGTATTTT. Protein product: CASSLYGTNTDTQYF.

DNA of the CDR3: TGTGCCAGCAGCAAAGCGTGGACAGGGGAGGGAGAGACCCAGTACTTC. This gives the protein CASSKAWTGEGETQYF. The chain has TRBV21-1 and TRBJ2-5; the table's D call, TRBD1, has no DNA check behind it. TRBV21-1 is classified as a pseudogene. There are 16 residues in the CDR3.

The rearrangement joins TRBV7-8 to TRBJ2-3, with 8 bases identical to TRBD1. This CDR3 comprises 15 residues. The V gene's germline CDR1 is SGHVS and CDR2 FQNEAQ. V was pared by 5 bases and J by 4 bases, with 8 bases of the junction left unmatched. The CDR3 is CASSTWTGSPDTQYF. The DNA of the CDR3 is TGTGCCAGCAGCACGTGGACAGGGAGCCCAGATACGCAGTATTTT. Complete variable domain (other parts from reference TRBV7-8 and TRBJ2-3): GAGVSQSPRYKVAKRGQDVALRCDPISGHVSLFWYQQALGQGPEFLTYFQNEAQLDKSGLPSDRFFAERPEGSVSTLKIQRTQQEDSAVYLCASSTWTGSPDTQYFGPGTRLTVL.

The chain combines TRBV6-5 with TRBJ1-5, with 9 bases identical to TRBD1. With V trimmed by 4 bases and J by 5 bases, 3 bases remained unmatched. The CDR3 is 14 amino acids. The V gene's germline CDR1 is MNHEY and CDR2 SVGAGI. As DNA, the CDR3 is TGTGCCAGCAGTTCCCGACAGGGGGATCAGCCCCAGCATTTT. It is translated as CASSSRQGDQPQHF.

J is TRBJ1-5 and V is TRBV5-1; a possible D gene is TRBD1 (6 bases). This CDR3 is built from 14 residues. Germline CDR1 reads SGHRS; CDR2 reads YFSETQ. V lost 4 bases and J 6 bases, leaving 14 bases between the germline ends. The CDR3 reads CASSLTGRGQPQHF. CDR3 bases: TGCGCCAGCAGCCTTACAGGGCGAGGTCAGCCCCAGCATTTT.

The rearrangement uses TRBV5-1 and TRBJ1-4; maybe TRBD1 (5 bases). The V end was cut by 0 bases, the J end by 4 bases, with 10 bases between. The CDR3 is 15 residues long. CDR1 and CDR2 from the germline V gene are SGHRS and YFSETQ. This chain's CDR3 is CASSLGEGDNEKLFF. The CDR3 DNA is TGCGCCAGCAGCTTGGGAGAAGGGGATAATGAAAAACTGTTTTTT.

The chain joins TRBV27 to TRBJ1-2, with TRBD1 matching 8 bases. The germline V gene has CDR1 MNHEY and CDR2 SMNVEV (reference sequence). The CDR3 extends over 15 amino acids. J was trimmed by 8 bases and V by 4 bases; bases with no gene match: 12. The CDR3 region is CASSSSQGVIRGYTF. CDR3 DNA sequence: TGTGCCAGCAGTTCGTCACAGGGGGTTATACGAGGCTACACCTTC.

The chain joins TRBV21-1 to TRBJ1-5. TRBV21-1 counts as a pseudogene. CDR3 size: 18 residues. CDR3 in DNA: TGTGCCAGCAGCAAAGCGCTCGGGTCGCCCGGTAAGCGGCAGCCCCAGCATTTT. It encodes CASSKALGSPGKRQPQHF.

V is TRBV12-3 or TRBV12-4 and J is TRBJ1-5; D is uncertain. The CDR3 is made up of 13 amino acids. Trimming took 3 bases from V and 2 from J, leaving 5 bases between them. The CDR3 DNA sequence: TGTGCCAGCAGTTTGTCGGGCAATCAGCCCCAGCATTTT. It encodes CASSLSGNQPQHF.

CDR3 in amino acids: CASSPRRSTEAFF. The CDR3 DNA reads as TGTGCCAGCAGCCCCCGGAGGTCCACTGAAGCTTTCTTT. V gene TRBV3-1 (or the pseudogene TRBV3-2) combines with J gene TRBJ1-1; D gene unclear. The CDR3 consists of 13 residues. The V gene lost 4 bases and the J gene lost 4 bases, with 10 bases spanning the gap. Germline-derived CDR1 and CDR2 are LGHDT and YNNKEL (reference sequence).

This clone ranks as medium-sized. The chain combines TRBV6-4 with TRBJ2-1; 11 bases align to TRBD2. This CDR3 has 14 residues. J gave up 7 bases and V 5 bases, and 4 bases lay outside the gene matches. The germline CDR1 and CDR2 sequences are MRHNA and SNTAGT. Written as DNA, the CDR3 is TGTGCCAGCAGTATGGCTAGCGGGGGGAATGAGCAGTTCTTC. Its translation: CASSMASGGNEQFF.

This clone appeared a single time. The V call is TRBV5-1, the J call TRBJ1-1; tentatively, D is TRBD1 (6 bases). V was clipped by 0 bases and J by 0 bases, with 12 bases between them. Per germline, CDR1 SGHRS and CDR2 YFSETQ. This CDR3 has 16 residues. CDR3 amino acids: CASSLVTGQMNTEAFF. CDR3 nucleotide sequence: TGCGCCAGCAGCTTGGTTACTGGACAGATGAACACTGAAGCTTTCTTT.

The CDR3 loop is CASSILRQTYEQYF. The CDR3 DNA reads as TGTGCCAGCAGCATCTTAAGACAGACCTACGAGCAGTACTTC. V usage is TRBV7-2 and J usage is TRBJ2-7; tentatively, D is TRBD1 (5 bases). Between the trimmed V and J ends, which lost 5 bases and 2 bases, there was a span of 13 bases. Germline V CDR1 and CDR2: SGHTA, FQGNSA. This CDR3 contains 14 residues.

The V and J genes are TRBV7-9 and TRBJ2-1; 14 nucleotides match TRBD2. Losses at the gene ends were 4 bases for V and 10 bases for J; bases not matched to a gene: 9. This CDR3 region has 16 residues. The germline gives CDR1 SEHNR, CDR2 FQNEAQ (reference sequence). CDR3 in DNA: TGTGCCAGCAGCTCACCGGGACTAGCGGGAGAGGAGGAGCAGTTCTTC. Protein: CASSSPGLAGEEEQFF.